This TCR beta chain appears in the sequencing data of a study of blood T cell repertoires in COVID-19. The assay was immunoSEQ multiplex PCR, and TCRdb's table has in-frame clones only and misses some. The table has about 100,000 clones, around 84% seen once. V dropped 8 bases and J dropped 8; count of bases not matched to a gene: 8. Germline CDR1 is MNHEY and CDR2 is SVGAGI. This CDR3 is built from 13 residues. The clonotype was recovered from a woman in her 70s with active or convalescent COVID-19. What was sequenced was peripheral blood. J is TRBJ1-4 and V is TRBV6-5; TRBD1 aligns across 7 bases. Here the CDR3 DNA reads TGTGCCAGCCGGGACAGAGGGAAGGAAAAACTGTTTTTT. This codes for CASRDRGKEKLFF.